What follows is one T cell receptor (delta chain) and its context. The protein TCRdb lists belongs to a much larger clone and differs from this DNA's translation at residue 8, which points to a read error; the protein shown is made from the DNA. The data derive from a study of gamma-delta T cells after stem cell transplantation. CDR1 and CDR2 (germline): TSWWSYY, QGS. This CDR3 spans 29 amino acids. Trimming took 2 bases from V and 3 from J; bases not matched to a gene: 43. TCRdb re-called the RT-PCR reads through CATT. The repertoire includes 15,000 to 18,000 delta-chain clones, more than 7.5% of them detected once, and 62% sits in the top ten.

The clonotype originates from a human donor. It is not recorded whose cells these are; they may come from a transplant donor. Material: gamma-delta T cells. The chain couples TRDV1 to TRDJ1; 12 nucleotides align to TRDD3. Written as DNA, the CDR3 is TGTGCTCTTGGGGAAAACGAACCTTTCCTACTTGGGGAGCGGTACTGGGGGATACTGAGGAACTGGCGTTCCGATAAACTCATCTTT. Amino acids: CALGENEPFLLGERYWGILRNWRSDKLIF.